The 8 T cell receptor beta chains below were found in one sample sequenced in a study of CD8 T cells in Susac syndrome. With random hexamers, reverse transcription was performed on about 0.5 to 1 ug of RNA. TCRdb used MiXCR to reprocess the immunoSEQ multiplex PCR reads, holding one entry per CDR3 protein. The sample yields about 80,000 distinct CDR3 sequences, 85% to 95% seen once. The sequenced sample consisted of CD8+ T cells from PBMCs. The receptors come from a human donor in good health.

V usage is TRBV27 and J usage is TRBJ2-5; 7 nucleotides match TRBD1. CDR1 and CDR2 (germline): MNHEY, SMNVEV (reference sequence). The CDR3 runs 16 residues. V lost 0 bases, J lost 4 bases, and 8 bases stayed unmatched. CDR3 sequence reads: CASSLSTGIFGETQYF. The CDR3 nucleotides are TGTGCCAGCAGTTTATCGACAGGGATTTTTGGAGAGACCCAGTACTTC.

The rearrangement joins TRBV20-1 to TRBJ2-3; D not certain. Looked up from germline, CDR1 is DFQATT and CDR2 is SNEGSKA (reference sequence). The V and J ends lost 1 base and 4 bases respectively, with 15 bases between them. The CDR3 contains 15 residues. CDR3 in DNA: TGCAGTGCTAGAGCAGCGATCCATCCTCCAGATACGCAGTATTTT. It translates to CSARAAIHPPDTQYF.

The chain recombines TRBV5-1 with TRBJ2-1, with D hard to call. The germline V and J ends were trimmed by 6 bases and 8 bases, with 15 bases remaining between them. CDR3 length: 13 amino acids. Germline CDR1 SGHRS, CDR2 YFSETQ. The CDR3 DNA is TGCGCCAGCATTTTCGACCTTGGCGATGAGCAGTTCTTC. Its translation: CASIFDLGDEQFF.

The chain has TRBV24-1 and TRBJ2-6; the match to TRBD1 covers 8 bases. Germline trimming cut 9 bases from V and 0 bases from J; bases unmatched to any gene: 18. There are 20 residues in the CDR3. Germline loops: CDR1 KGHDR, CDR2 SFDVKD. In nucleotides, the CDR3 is TGTGCCACCGGGGATACCATGGGACAGGCCACCGCCTCTGGGGCCAACGTCCTGACTTTC. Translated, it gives CATGDTMGQATASGANVLTF.

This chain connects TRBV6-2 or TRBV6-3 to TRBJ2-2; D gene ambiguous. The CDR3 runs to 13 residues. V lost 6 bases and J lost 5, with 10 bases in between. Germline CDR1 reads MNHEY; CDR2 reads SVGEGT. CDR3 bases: TGTGCCAGCAGACCCGAGCGAACCGGGGAGCTGTTTTTT. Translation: CASRPERTGELFF.

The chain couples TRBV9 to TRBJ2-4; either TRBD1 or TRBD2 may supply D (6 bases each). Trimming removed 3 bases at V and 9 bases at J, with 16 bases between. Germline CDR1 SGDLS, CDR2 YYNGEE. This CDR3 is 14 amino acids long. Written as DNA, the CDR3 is TGTGCCAGCAGCGCGACCCGGGGGCTAAGCATTCAGTACTTC. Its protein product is CASSATRGLSIQYF. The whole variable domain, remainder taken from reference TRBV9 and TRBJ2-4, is DSGVTQTPKHLITATGQRVTLRCSPRSGDLSVYWYQQSLDQGLQFLIQYYNGEERAKGNILERFSAQQFPDLHSELNLSSLELGDSALYFCASSATRGLSIQYFGAGTRLSVL.

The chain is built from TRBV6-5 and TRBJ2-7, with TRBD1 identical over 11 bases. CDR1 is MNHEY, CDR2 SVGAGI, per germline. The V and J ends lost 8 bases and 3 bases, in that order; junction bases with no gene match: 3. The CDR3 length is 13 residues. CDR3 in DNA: TGTGCCAGCGGGGGGACAGGGGGCTACGAGCAGTACTTC. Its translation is CASGGTGGYEQYF.

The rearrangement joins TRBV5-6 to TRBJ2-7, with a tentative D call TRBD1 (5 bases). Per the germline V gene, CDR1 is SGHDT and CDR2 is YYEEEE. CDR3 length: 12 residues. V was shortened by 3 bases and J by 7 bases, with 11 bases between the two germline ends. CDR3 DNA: TGTGCCAGCAGCTCCAGGGTCGGGGAGCAGTACGTC. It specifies CASSSRVGEQYV.